These T cell receptor beta chains were read from a single sample in a study of T cell responses to AZD1222 COVID-19 vaccine. The repertoire was sequenced with immunoSEQ multiplex PCR; TCRdb's copy has only in-frame clones and lacks some. The sample contains around 100,000 clones, more than 85% of which appear only once. The specimen comprised peripheral blood, sampled on day 0 of AZD1222 vaccination. The source is an adult in good health. Each CDR3 is given with its conserved first and last residue. The order of the fields is clone size, D gene, V gene, J gene, CDR3 DNA, CDR3 protein. A D gene is named only where the DNA matches it firmly. The size entry is marked missing in some rows and otherwise reads once, few, many or a size class.

>-|-|TRBV11-2|TRBJ2-5
TGTGCCAGCAGCTTGGGGACTTACCAAGAGACCCAGTACTTC
CASSLGTYQETQYF
>-|-|TRBV2|TRBJ1-6
TGTGCCAGCAAGAGCTCCTATAATTCACCCCTCCACTTT
CASKSSYNSPLHF
>-|TRBD2|TRBV4-3|TRBJ2-7
TGCGCCAGCAGCCAAAGAACTAGCGGATCCTACGAGCAGTACTTC
CASSQRTSGSYEQYF
>-|TRBD2|TRBV5-1|TRBJ2-7
TGCGCCAGCAGCACAATCGCGGGGGGAAGCGAGCAGTACTTC
CASSTIAGGSEQYF
>-|TRBD2|TRBV2|TRBJ2-7
TGTGCCAGCAACTGGGCGGGAGACTCCTACGAGCAGTACTTC
CASNWAGDSYEQYF
>-|-|TRBV11-2|TRBJ1-6
TGTGCCAGCAGCTTAGAAACAGATAATTCACCCCTCCACTTT
CASSLETDNSPLHF
>-|TRBD2|TRBV10-3|TRBJ2-7
TGTGCCATCAGAGGGACTAGCGGGAGGGCCTGGGAGCAGTACTTC
CAIRGTSGRAWEQYF
>-|-|TRBV9|TRBJ1-2
TGTGCCAGCAGCGTAGGGCCGAGAACTTATGGCTACACCTTC
CASSVGPRTYGYTF
>once|-|TRBV10-3|TRBJ1-6
TGTGCCATCAGTCCATACTCCTATAATTCACCCCTCCACTTT
CAISPYSYNSPLHF
>-|-|TRBV27|TRBJ2-7
TGTGCCAGCAGTTTGGACAGTCATCCAAGTTACGAGCAGTACTTC
CASSLDSHPSYEQYF
>once|TRBD1|TRBV28|TRBJ1-6
TGTGCCAGCAGCAATCCCGGGACAGGGGCTTCACCCCTCCACTTT
CASSNPGTGASPLHF
>-|-|TRBV5-1|TRBJ1-3
TGCGCCAGCAGCTTATCCGGGACGTCGGACACCATATATTTT
CASSLSGTSDTIYF
>-|-|TRBV7-2|TRBJ1-5
TGTGCCAGCAGCTTAGGGGGGTTTCAGCCCCAGCATTTT
CASSLGGFQPQHF
>-|TRBD2|TRBV6-5|TRBJ2-7
TGTGCCGGCTCGGGGGGGCCTTTGACCTACGAGCAGTACTTC
CAGSGGPLTYEQYF
>-|-|TRBV2|TRBJ1-3
TGTGCCAGCAGTGAAGGGGGCCTGGTCTCTGGAAACACCATATATTTT
CASSEGGLVSGNTIYF
>-|TRBD1|TRBV7-2|TRBJ1-6
TGTGCCAGCAGCTTGGGGACAGGGAGGCCCCTCCACTTT
CASSLGTGRPLHF
>-|-|TRBV5-6|TRBJ1-1
TGTGCCAGCAGCGTGCTTTCAGGGGTAGCTTTCTTT
CASSVLSGVAFF
>-|TRBD2|TRBV24-1|TRBJ2-1
TGTGCCACCGGACTAGCGGGGGGTTCCTACAATGAGCAGTTCTTC
CATGLAGGSYNEQFF
>-|-|TRBV4-3|TRBJ1-1
TGCGCCAGCAGCCAGACCCCCATGAACACTGAAGCTTTCTTT
CASSQTPMNTEAFF
>-|TRBD1|TRBV3-1/TRBV3-2|TRBJ2-7
TGTGCCAGCAGCCCGGGACAGGGAACCTACGAGCAGTACTTC
CASSPGQGTYEQYF
>-|TRBD2|TRBV7-2|TRBJ2-7
TGTGCCAGCAGCCCGACTAGCGGTAATTACGAGCAGTACTTC
CASSPTSGNYEQYF
>-|-|TRBV20-1|TRBJ2-4
TGCAGTGCTAGTTGGGGTTCGGAAAACATTCAGTACTTC
CSASWGSENIQYF
>-|TRBD1|TRBV4-3|TRBJ2-1
TGCGCCAGCAGCCAAGATTTGGGACAGTCCATACGAGGGAATGAGCAGTTCTTC
CASSQDLGQSIRGNEQFF
>-|-|TRBV5-1|TRBJ2-3
TGCGCCAGCAGATACGGAGACAGGCCAAGCACAGATACGCAGTATTTT
CASRYGDRPSTDTQYF
>-|-|TRBV6-5|TRBJ2-7
TGTGCCAGCAGACCGACAGAGACCTCCTACGAGCAGTACTTC
CASRPTETSYEQYF
>-|-|TRBV14|TRBJ2-2
TGTGCCAGCAGCCAATGGCGCCGGAGGGCGACAGGGGGGGGACTAGCGACCGGGGAGCTGTTTTTT
CASSQWRRRATGGGLATGELFF
>-|-|TRBV5-6|TRBJ2-7
TGTGCCAGCAGCGCGAAGTACGAGCAGTACTTC
CASSAKYEQYF
>-|TRBD1|TRBV5-4|TRBJ2-7
TGTGCCAGCAGCTGGACCCGGGACAGTGGCCCTCCGGAGCAGTACTTC
CASSWTRDSGPPEQYF
>-|-|TRBV30|TRBJ1-4
TGTGCGTTAATCGACCGGACGGCAACTAATGAAAAACTGTTTTTT
CALIDRTATNEKLFF
>few|-|TRBV20-1|TRBJ2-7
TGCAGTGCCTCGTTGGACGAGCAGTACTTC
CSASLDEQYF
>-|-|TRBV2|TRBJ2-7
TGTGCCAGCACGTTGGGGGTGGGTTACGAGCAGTACTTC
CASTLGVGYEQYF
>-|TRBD2|TRBV7-2|TRBJ2-2
TGTGCCAGCAGCCTTACTAGCGGGGGGGCTAACGGGGAGCTGTTTTTT
CASSLTSGGANGELFF
>-|-|TRBV28|TRBJ1-2
TGTGCCAGCAGTTTGGGGCCAGGGGCAGGGACTCCCTTTGGCTACACCTTC
CASSLGPGAGTPFGYTF
>-|TRBD1|TRBV6-5|TRBJ2-2
TGTGCCAGCAGTTACTCTGGGACAGGTACCGGGGAGCTGTTTTTT
CASSYSGTGTGELFF
>-|-|TRBV19|TRBJ1-1
TGTGCCAGTAGCTTAAACGGGGTTAACACTGAAGCTTTCTTT
CASSLNGVNTEAFF
>-|-|TRBV5-8|TRBJ1-5
TGTGCCAGCAAAGGGGGAGAGGGGACCCAGCATTTT
CASKGGEGTQHF
>-|-|TRBV5-5|TRBJ1-3
TGTGCCAGCAGCTTTGGGTCTTCTGGAAACACCATATATTTT
CASSFGSSGNTIYF
>-|TRBD1|TRBV10-3|TRBJ1-2
TGTGCCATCAGTGAGGAAGCAGGGGGGAGCTATGGCTACACCTTC
CAISEEAGGSYGYTF
>few|-|TRBV11-2|TRBJ2-7
TGTGCCAGCAGCTTAGGGGGGGACTACGAGCAGTACTTC
CASSLGGDYEQYF
>once|-|TRBV10-3|TRBJ2-1
TGTGCCATCAGTTACCGGGACAACACGAACAATGAGCAGTTCTTC
CAISYRDNTNNEQFF
>-|-|TRBV5-1|TRBJ2-1
TGCGCCAGCACCGGGGGAACAACAGGGGACCAAACAAGCGAGCAGTTCTTC
CASTGGTTGDQTSEQFF
>-|-|TRBV18|TRBJ2-5
TGTGCCAGCTCACTTGTGGACAACCAAGAGACCCAGTACTTC
CASSLVDNQETQYF
>-|-|TRBV29-1|TRBJ1-1
TGCAGCGTTGTCGGCCCAGGGACCTACACTGAAGCTTTCTTT
CSVVGPGTYTEAFF
>-|TRBD2|TRBV18|TRBJ2-7
TGTGCCAGCTCACCGGGACTAGCGGGATCCTACGAGCAGTACTTC
CASSPGLAGSYEQYF
>-|TRBD1|TRBV28|TRBJ2-3
TGTGCCAGTCTGACAGGGGGAGGCACAGATACGCAGTATTTT
CASLTGGGTDTQYF
>-|-|TRBV9|TRBJ2-3
TGTGCCAGCAGCCCCCTCCCCAGGGACACGCAGTATTTT
CASSPLPRDTQYF
>-|TRBD1|TRBV5-6|TRBJ1-4
TGTGCCAGCAGCTTGACAGGGGGCTCAACTAATGAAAAACTGTTTTTT
CASSLTGGSTNEKLFF
>-|-|TRBV28|TRBJ2-1
TGTGCCAGCAGTGACCTCCGGGTTGAGCAGTTCTTC
CASSDLRVEQFF
>-|TRBD1|TRBV24-1|TRBJ2-3
TGTGCCACCAGTGATCCGGGACAGGGCTCAGATACGCAGTATTTT
CATSDPGQGSDTQYF
>-|-|TRBV28|TRBJ2-7
TGTGCCAGCAGCTCTACCTATGGACAGTACTTC
CASSSTYGQYF
>-|-|TRBV5-1|TRBJ1-6
TGCGCCAGCAGCTTGGGTGGAAAGCTTAATTCACCCCTCCACTTT
CASSLGGKLNSPLHF
>once|-|TRBV19|TRBJ2-5
TGTGCCAGTAGTCCTAGGGTAGCGGAGTACCAAGAGACCCAGTACTTC
CASSPRVAEYQETQYF
>-|-|TRBV28|TRBJ1-6
TGTGCCCTGAGAGGGTGGGACCGGGATTCACCCCTCCACTTT
CALRGWDRDSPLHF